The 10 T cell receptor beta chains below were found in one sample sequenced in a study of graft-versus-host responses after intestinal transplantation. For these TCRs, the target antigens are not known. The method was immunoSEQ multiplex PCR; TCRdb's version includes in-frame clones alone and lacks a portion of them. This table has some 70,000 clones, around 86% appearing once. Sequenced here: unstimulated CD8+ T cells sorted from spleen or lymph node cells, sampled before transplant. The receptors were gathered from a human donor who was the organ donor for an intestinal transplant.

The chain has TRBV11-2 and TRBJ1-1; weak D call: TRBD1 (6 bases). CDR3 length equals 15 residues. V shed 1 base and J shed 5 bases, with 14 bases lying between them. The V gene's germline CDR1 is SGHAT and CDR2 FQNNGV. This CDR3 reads CASSLGPGQGTEAFF. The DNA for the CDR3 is TGTGCCAGCAGCTTAGGTCCTGGCCAGGGGACTGAAGCTTTCTTT.

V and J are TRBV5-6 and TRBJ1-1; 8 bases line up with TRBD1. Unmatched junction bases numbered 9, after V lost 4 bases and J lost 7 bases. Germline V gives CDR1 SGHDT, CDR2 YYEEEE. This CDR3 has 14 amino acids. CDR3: CASSPNGQGDEAFF. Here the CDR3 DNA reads TGTGCCAGCAGCCCCAACGGACAGGGCGATGAAGCTTTCTTT.

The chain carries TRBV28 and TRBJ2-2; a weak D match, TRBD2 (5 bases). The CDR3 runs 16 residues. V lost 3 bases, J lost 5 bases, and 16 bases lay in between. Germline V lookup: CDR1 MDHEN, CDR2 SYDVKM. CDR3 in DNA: TGTGCCAGCAGTTTGGACTCCTCAGTCGGTACCGGGGAGCTGTTTTTT. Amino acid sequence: CASSLDSSVGTGELFF.

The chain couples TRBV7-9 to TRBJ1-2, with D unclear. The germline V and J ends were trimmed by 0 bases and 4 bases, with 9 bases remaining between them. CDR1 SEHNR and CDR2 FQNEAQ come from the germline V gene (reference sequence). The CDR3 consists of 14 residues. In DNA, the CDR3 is TGTGCCAGCAGCTTAGCTGGGGTCTCCTATGGCTACACCTTC. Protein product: CASSLAGVSYGYTF. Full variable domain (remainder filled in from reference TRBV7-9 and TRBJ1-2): DTGVSQNPRHKITKRGQNVTFRCDPISEHNRLYWYRQTLGQGPEFLTYFQNEAQLEKSRLLSDRFSAERPKGSFSTLEIQRTEQGDSAMYLCASSLAGVSYGYTFGSGTRLTVV.

CDR3 loop: CASSLGIDQPQHF. In nucleotides, the CDR3 is TGCGCCAGCAGCTTAGGTATCGATCAGCCCCAGCATTTT. The rearrangement joins TRBV5-1 to TRBJ1-5; D is unresolved. Trimming cost V 2 bases and J 5 bases, with 8 bases left between them. Germline-derived CDR1 and CDR2 are SGHRS and YFSETQ. This CDR3 contains 13 residues.

The CDR3 region is CASSEVAAEVYSNQPQHF. DNA of the CDR3: TGTGCCAGCAGTGAAGTCGCGGCAGAAGTATATAGCAATCAGCCCCAGCATTTT. The V gene is TRBV6-1, the J gene TRBJ1-5; D is unclear. V was pared by 1 base and J by 0 bases, with 16 bases between. The V gene's germline CDR1 is MNHNS and CDR2 SASEGT. The CDR3 is 18 residues long.

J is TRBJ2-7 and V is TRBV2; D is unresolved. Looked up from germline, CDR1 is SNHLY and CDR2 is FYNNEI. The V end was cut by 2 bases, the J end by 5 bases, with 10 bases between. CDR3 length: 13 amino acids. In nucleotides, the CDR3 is TGTGCCAGCAGTGAACCCCCCCCTAACGAGCAGTACTTC. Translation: CASSEPPPNEQYF. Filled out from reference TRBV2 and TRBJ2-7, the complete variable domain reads EPEVTQTPSHQVTQMGQEVILRCVPISNHLYFYWYRQILGQKVEFLVSFYNNEISEKSEIFDDQFSVERPDGSNFTLKIRSTKLEDSAMYFCASSEPPPNEQYFGPGTRLTVT.

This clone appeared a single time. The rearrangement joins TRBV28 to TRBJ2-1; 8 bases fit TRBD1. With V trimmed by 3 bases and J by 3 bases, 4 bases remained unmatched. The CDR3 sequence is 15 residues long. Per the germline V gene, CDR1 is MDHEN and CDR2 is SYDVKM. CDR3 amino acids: CASSFGQGLYNEQFF. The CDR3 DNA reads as TGTGCCAGCAGTTTTGGACAGGGCCTCTACAATGAGCAGTTCTTC.

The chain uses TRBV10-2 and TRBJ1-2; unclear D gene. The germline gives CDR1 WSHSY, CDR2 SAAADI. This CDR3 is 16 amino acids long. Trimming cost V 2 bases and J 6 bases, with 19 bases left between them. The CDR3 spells CASSELLSSHPNGYTF. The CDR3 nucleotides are TGCGCCAGCAGTGAGCTACTATCTAGCCATCCCAATGGCTACACCTTC.

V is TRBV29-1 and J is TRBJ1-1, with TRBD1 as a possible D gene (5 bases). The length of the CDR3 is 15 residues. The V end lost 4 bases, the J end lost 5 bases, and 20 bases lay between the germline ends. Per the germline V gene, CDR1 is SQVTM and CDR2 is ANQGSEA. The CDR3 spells CSVGRLRGDRTEAFF. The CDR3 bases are TGCAGCGTTGGTCGGTTGAGGGGAGATCGGACTGAAGCTTTCTTT.